This section outlines one T cell receptor beta chain sequence together with its context. Its specificity is unknown. Different DNA sequences within this sample yield the same CDR3. This sample is part of a study of T cell responses to AZD1222 COVID-19 vaccine. Produced via immunoSEQ multiplex PCR; TCRdb's table is partial and in-frame only. This sample has 160,000 or so clones, with about 91% found just once. Study results and caveats: Only a handful of AZD1222 recipients tested seropositive at baseline.

This CDR3 region has 12 residues. V lost 0 bases, J lost 5 bases, and 4 bases lay in between. The germline V gene encodes CDR1 SGDLS and CDR2 YYNGEE. The TCR originated in an adult in good health. Sequences were derived from peripheral blood, sampled on day 0 of MenACWY control vaccination. The chain is built from TRBV9 and TRBJ2-3; D uncertain. CDR3 loop: CASSVAGDTQYF. CDR3 nucleotide sequence: TGTGCCAGCAGCGTAGCGGGAGATACGCAGTATTTT. Supplemented by reference TRBV9 and TRBJ2-3, the full variable domain reads DSGVTQTPKHLITATGQRVTLRCSPRSGDLSVYWYQQSLDQGLQFLIQYYNGEERAKGNILERFSAQQFPDLHSELNLSSLELGDSALYFCASSVAGDTQYFGPGTRLTVL.